The rows below give T cell receptor beta chains drawn from one sample of a study of CXCR3-negative and CXCR3-positive naive CD8 T cells. Using the 5' RACE reads, TCRdb records one entry per CDR3 protein without DNA. This sample contains about 130,000 distinct CDR3 sequences. Sequenced: naive CXCR3- CD8+ T cells from blood. The source is a human donor in good health. Some clones in this sample may be carry-over from other donors' samples. CDR3s include the opening cysteine and the closing phenylalanine or tryptophan.

J | V | CDR3
TRBJ1-4 | TRBV6-1 | CASSEASENEKLFF
TRBJ2-5 | TRBV7-9 | CASSGPGQRETQYF
TRBJ1-1 | TRBV7-6 | CASSLASGANTEAFF
TRBJ2-2 | TRBV5-1 | CASSPGTGGFAGELLF
TRBJ2-1 | TRBV9 | CASSAGTGGDEQFF
TRBJ2-7 | TRBV4-2 | CASSQGSGGYEQYF
TRBJ1-4 | TRBV4-1 | CAGSQQQGAANEKLFF
TRBJ2-7 | TRBV5-4 | CASSLGQYEQYF
TRBJ2-7 | TRBV5-1 | CASSVGIDYEQYF
TRBJ2-7 | TRBV2 | CASSDRLSTYEQYF
TRBJ2-3 | TRBV10-1 | CASSESAGSTDTQYF
TRBJ2-1 | TRBV28 | CASRPTGGYNEQFF
TRBJ2-2 | TRBV29-1 | CSVERPGGGGELFF
TRBJ2-3 | TRBV29-1 | CSVEEGGTDTQYF
TRBJ2-1 | TRBV29-1 | CSVEAGQDYFHSSYNEQFF
TRBJ2-1 | TRBV12-3/TRBV12-4 | CASSPSREYNEQFF
TRBJ2-7 | TRBV5-1 | CASSPAGTASYEQYF
TRBJ1-1 | TRBV28 | CASSLVGGPTTEAFF
TRBJ2-3 | TRBV19 | CASSNLYTDTQYF
TRBJ2-1 | TRBV7-8 | CASSKLDREGYNEQFF
TRBJ2-1 | TRBV4-1 | CASSQWAENNEQFF
TRBJ2-7 | TRBV7-7 | CASSEGVGRSSYEQYF
TRBJ2-7 | TRBV7-9 | CASSPMDSPATYEQYF
TRBJ1-2 | TRBV29-1 | CSVEGMRGANYGYTF
TRBJ2-7 | TRBV7-9 | CASSLESEQYF
TRBJ2-5 | TRBV12-3/TRBV12-4 | CASSSLRSPTQYF
TRBJ2-7 | TRBV5-1 | CASSLGDLAYEQYF
TRBJ2-7 | TRBV29-1 | CSVEDRANEQYF
TRBJ2-7 | TRBV15 | CATSRGRGPHEQYF
TRBJ2-7 | TRBV20-1 | CSASRTNSYEQYF
TRBJ2-1 | TRBV20-1 | CSASPRQGNYNEQFF
TRBJ1-4 | TRBV9 | CASSVGVGSEKLFF
TRBJ1-1 | TRBV28 | CASSLSRGTEAFF
TRBJ2-3 | TRBV29-1 | CSVPRGEAGRLTDTQYF
TRBJ2-3 | TRBV6-1 | CASCRGESTDTQYF
TRBJ2-7 | TRBV7-9 | CASSPSSGTLTWEQYF
TRBJ2-3 | TRBV9 | CASSAASADTQYF
TRBJ2-7 | TRBV5-1 | CASSPRGERGTYEQYF
TRBJ2-1 | TRBV12-3/TRBV12-4 | CASSLIQPDNEQFF
TRBJ1-2 | TRBV7-8 | CASGLQGADGYTF
TRBJ1-1 | TRBV20-1 | CSARDEDTEAFF